This TCR beta chain is drawn from a study of beta chain features in type 1 diabetes. Via the markers CD45RO/CCR7/CD25/CD127/CD95/CD27, stem cell-like memory, regulatory, central memory and naive CD4+ cells were sorted. cDNA synthesis used the whole RNA isolate, giving expressed TCRB sequences. TCRdb keeps only in-frame clones here, not all; method: immunoSEQ multiplex PCR. The sample contains 250,000 to 400,000 clones, around 15% of which appear only once. Study observations and caveats: When VDJ junctions were examined, type 1 diabetes patients showed fewer insertions and more deletions. Shorter templates might be favored by PCR, equally in patients and controls.

CDR1 and CDR2 (germline): SNHLY, FYNNEI. V was clipped by 3 bases and J by 5 bases; unmatched bases: 10. This CDR3 region has 16 residues. This clone was observed a handful of times. Its specificity is unknown. The gene calls are TRBV2 and TRBJ2-5, with TRBD2 matching 9 bases. Sequenced: central memory CD4+ T cells from blood. This TCR was sampled from a man in his thirties or forties in good health. The chain's CDR3 is CASSEWRGGLKETQYF. As DNA, the CDR3 is TGTGCCAGCAGTGAGTGGCGGGGGGGCCTTAAGGAGACCCAGTACTTC.